Sequencing of this T cell receptor (beta chain) was carried out in a study of shared clonotypes between healthy human individuals. Per germline, CDR1 SGHKS and CDR2 YYEKEE (reference sequence). This CDR3 has 13 residues. The V end was cut by 9 bases, the J end by 11 bases, with 23 bases between. In the authors' methods: There were no quality scores in the junction-only immunoSEQ sequences, so filtering differed. Sequenced by immunoSEQ multiplex PCR; TCRdb stores in-frame clones only, minus some. V, J and clone size are taken as reported in that table, and D and trimming were inferred from the DNA itself. The sample carries 800,000 to 950,000 clones, approximately 97% recorded once. Naive CD8 isolation took CD45RO-negative cells positively selected for CCR7 and excluded terminally differentiated effector memory CD45RA+ cells.

This rearrangement joins TRBV5-5 to TRBJ1-1; D gene ambiguous. The sample comprised naive CD8+ T cells sorted from blood. This clonotype was obtained from a man aged 25-45 years in good health. The CDR3 nucleotides are TGTGCCACTAATCGAAGACCGGACGAATACGCTTTCTTT. Its translation: CATNRRPDEYAFF.